The rows below give T cell receptor beta chains drawn from one sample of a study of beta chain features in type 1 diabetes. Here immunoSEQ multiplex PCR was the method, and the copy in TCRdb shows in-frame clones only, minus some. The sample lists 45,000 to 60,000 clones, just under 45% occurring once. The sample taken for sequencing was stem cell memory CD4+ T cells from blood. The receptors here all came from a man aged 30 to 45 with type 1 diabetes. Both conserved end residues are trimmed from each CDR3. Each record gives: J gene, V gene, CDR3 protein.

J: TRBJ2-3; V: TRBV13; CDR3: ASSLRVDRGDTQY
J: TRBJ1-2; V: TRBV28; CDR3: ASQYNYGYT
J: TRBJ2-1; V: TRBV28; CDR3: ASSLTGGAYNEQF
J: TRBJ2-5; V: TRBV7-9; CDR3: ASSRSRVGGIRQETQY
J: TRBJ2-1; V: TRBV14; CDR3: ASSHPAWRNYNEQF
J: TRBJ1-2; V: TRBV30; CDR3: AWSGRDRIYGYT
J: TRBJ1-1; V: TRBV7-2; CDR3: ASSLAVTSLAF
J: TRBJ2-3; V: TRBV5-4; CDR3: ASSQTYTDTQY
J: TRBJ2-1; V: TRBV19; CDR3: AAYSPTTNEQF
J: TRBJ1-5; V: TRBV29-1; CDR3: SVEGTGSEPQH
J: TRBJ2-3; V: TRBV25-1; CDR3: ASRPSGSDTQY
J: TRBJ2-7; V: TRBV28; CDR3: ASSYAGGMNEQY
J: TRBJ1-1; V: TRBV27; CDR3: ASSPRRVNTEAF
J: TRBJ1-5; V: TRBV6-1; CDR3: ASRYRDNPEPQH
J: TRBJ2-1; V: TRBV5-1; CDR3: ASSLTSGISYNEQF
J: TRBJ2-5; V: TRBV6-6; CDR3: ASSYPQTGKETQY
J: TRBJ2-1; V: TRBV7-9; CDR3: ASSLAIGAGDEQF
J: TRBJ2-7; V: TRBV7-2; CDR3: ASSLVSGETYEQY
J: TRBJ1-4; V: TRBV6-5; CDR3: ASHVEGVHEKLF
J: TRBJ2-1; V: TRBV9; CDR3: ASSTSGSSYNEQF
J: TRBJ2-1; V: TRBV2; CDR3: ASGSRYNEQF
J: TRBJ1-5; V: TRBV2; CDR3: ASSDQGGNQPQH
J: TRBJ1-5; V: TRBV6-1; CDR3: ASSELGGVGQPQH
J: TRBJ2-7; V: TRBV5-1; CDR3: ASSVQGQGEQY
J: TRBJ1-1; V: TRBV27; CDR3: ASRRQGWETEAF
J: TRBJ2-3; V: TRBV2; CDR3: ASLREATDTQY
J: NA; V: TRBV29-1; CDR3: SVEVPPGVRSSYEQY
J: TRBJ2-7; V: TRBV2; CDR3: ASTRDTRYYEQY
J: TRBJ2-3; V: TRBV5-1; CDR3: ASSLSAGVTDTQY
J: TRBJ2-7; V: TRBV16; CDR3: ASSQGGNYEQY
J: TRBJ1-1; V: TRBV5-1; CDR3: ASSLGGGSTEAF
J: TRBJ2-1; V: TRBV7-9; CDR3: ASSLGQGTYNEQF
J: TRBJ2-6; V: TRBV5-1; CDR3: ASSLSTSQSGANVLT
J: TRBJ1-5; V: TRBV2; CDR3: ASNGQGNQPQH
J: TRBJ2-6; V: TRBV5-1; CDR3: ASKESGANVLT
J: TRBJ2-3; V: TRBV27; CDR3: ASSPSGRTDTQY
J: TRBJ2-1; V: TRBV4-2; CDR3: ASSQVLAPYLGGNEQF
J: TRBJ2-1; V: TRBV2; CDR3: ASRSDSPNEQF
J: TRBJ2-2; V: TRBV7-8; CDR3: ASSLEPGAAGELF
J: TRBJ1-1; V: TRBV25-1; CDR3: ASSEYGGHASEAF
J: TRBJ1-5; V: TRBV19; CDR3: ASSGPGGTQH
J: TRBJ2-1; V: TRBV5-1; CDR3: ASSSEYEQF
J: TRBJ2-4; V: TRBV15; CDR3: ATSRADYAKNIQY
J: TRBJ2-5; V: TRBV20-1; CDR3: SGTYQETQY
J: TRBJ1-5; V: TRBV18; CDR3: ASSPPGQGSNQPQH
J: TRBJ2-3; V: TRBV9; CDR3: ASSVEGFGTDTQY
J: TRBJ2-1; V: TRBV5-1; CDR3: ASSPRLAGEGEQF
J: TRBJ1-5; V: TRBV18; CDR3: ASSPDQGQGSNQPQH
J: TRBJ1-5; V: TRBV6-5; CDR3: ASSYSGAGGQPQH